The table lists the clone carrying this TCR beta chain with a few counts. Its matching antigen is unknown. These data originate in a study of beta chain features in type 1 diabetes. cDNA synthesis used the whole RNA isolate, giving expressed TCRB sequences. Method: immunoSEQ multiplex PCR; TCRdb's copy keeps in-frame clones and lacks some. The sample lists 900,000 or so clones; roughly 15% were seen once. Every donor provided one heparinised blood draw, which averaged about 110 mL. A sort by CD45RO/CCR7/CD25/CD127/CD95/CD27 yielded CD4+ naive, central memory, regulatory and stem cell-like memory cells. The CDR3 contains 12 residues. The ends were cut back, 1 base at V and 2 bases at J, with 2 bases in the middle. Germline V lookup: CDR1 SGHNT, CDR2 YENEEA. Points from the study as a whole: A potential PCR bias toward shorter templates would be equal in patient and control samples.

The receptor comes from a young woman in good health. The sequenced sample was naive CD4+ T cells from blood. This chain uses TRBV11-3 with TRBJ2-5; no reliable D call. CDR3 coding DNA: TGTGCCAGCAGCTTAGGGCAAGAGACCCAGTACTTC. Translated, it gives CASSLGQETQYF.